Sequencing of this T cell receptor (beta chain) was carried out in a study of T-cell memory formation after mild COVID-19. The table lists this clonotype with a few counts. Antigen specificity is unknown. Study-level points and caveats: Whether day 37 second-wave clones are SARS-CoV-2-specific was not confirmed. Contracting CD4+ clones lay largely in CM and EM, with CD8+ ones residing in EMRA.

TCRdb analysed the 5' RACE reads with MiXCR anew, one entry per CDR3 protein. The sample yields approximately 350,000 distinct CDR3 sequences, about an eighth seen once. Sequencing used PBMCs or a T cell subset sorted from them (not recorded which). The receptor comes from a man aged 18 to 29 who had mild COVID-19 (a few samples of this study predate the infection). Cell type and time point are not known.

For the CDR3, the DNA is TGTGCCAGCAGCCCCTGGACAGGGGGAAGCTATGGCTACACCTTC. Encoded protein: CASSPWTGGSYGYTF. The chain recombines TRBV7-2 with TRBJ1-2; 10 bases are a match to TRBD1. The J segment lost 4 bases and the V segment lost 5 bases, leaving 7 bases of the junction unmatched. The CDR3 spans 15 residues. The germline CDR1 and CDR2 sequences are SGHTA and FQGNSA. The variable domain in full, completed from reference TRBV7-2 and TRBJ1-2, reads GAGVSQSPSNKVTEKGKDVELRCDPISGHTALYWYRQSLGQGLEFLIYFQGNSAPDKSGLPSDRFSAERTGGSVSTLTIQRTQQEDSAVYLCASSPWTGGSYGYTFGSGTRLTVV.